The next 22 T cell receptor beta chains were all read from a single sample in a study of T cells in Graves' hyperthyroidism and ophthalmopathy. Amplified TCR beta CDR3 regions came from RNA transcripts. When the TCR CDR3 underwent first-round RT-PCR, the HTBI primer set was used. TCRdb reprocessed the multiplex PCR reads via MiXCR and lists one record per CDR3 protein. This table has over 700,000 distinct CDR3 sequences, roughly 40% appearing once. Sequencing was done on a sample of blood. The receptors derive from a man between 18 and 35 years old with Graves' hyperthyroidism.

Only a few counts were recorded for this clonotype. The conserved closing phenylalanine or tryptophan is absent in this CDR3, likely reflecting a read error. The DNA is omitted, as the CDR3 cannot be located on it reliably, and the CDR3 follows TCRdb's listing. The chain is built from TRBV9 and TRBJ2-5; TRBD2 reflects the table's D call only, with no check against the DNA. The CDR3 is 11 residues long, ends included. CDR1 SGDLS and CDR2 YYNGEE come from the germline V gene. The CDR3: CASSQGASGSI.

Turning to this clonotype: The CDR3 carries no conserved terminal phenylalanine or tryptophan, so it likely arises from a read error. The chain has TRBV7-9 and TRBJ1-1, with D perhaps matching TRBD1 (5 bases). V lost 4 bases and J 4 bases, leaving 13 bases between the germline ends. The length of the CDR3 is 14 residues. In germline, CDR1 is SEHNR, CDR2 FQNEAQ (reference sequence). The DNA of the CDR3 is TGTGCCAGCAGCTCCCCAGGGCGAGCCACTGAAGCTTTCCTT. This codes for CASSSPGRATEAFL.

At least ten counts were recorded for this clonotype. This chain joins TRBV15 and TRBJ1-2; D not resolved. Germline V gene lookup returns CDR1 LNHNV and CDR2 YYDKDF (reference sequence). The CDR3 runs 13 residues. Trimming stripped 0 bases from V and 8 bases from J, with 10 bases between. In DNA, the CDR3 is TGTGCCACCAGCAGAGATCGAGGGAGAGGCTACACCTTC. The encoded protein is CATSRDRGRGYTF. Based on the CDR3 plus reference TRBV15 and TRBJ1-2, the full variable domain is DAMVIQNPRYQVTQFGKPVTLSCSQTLNHNVMYWYQQKSSQAPKLLFHYYDKDFNNEADTPDNFQSRRPNTSFCFLDIRSPGLGDTAMYLCATSRDRGRGYTFGSGTRLTVV.

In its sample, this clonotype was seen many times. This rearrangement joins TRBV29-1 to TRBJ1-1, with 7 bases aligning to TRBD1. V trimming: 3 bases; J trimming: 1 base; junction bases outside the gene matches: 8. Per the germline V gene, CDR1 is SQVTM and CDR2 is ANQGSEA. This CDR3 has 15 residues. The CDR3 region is CSVDGRQGANTEAFF. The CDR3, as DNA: TGCAGCGTTGACGGGCGACAGGGCGCGAACACTGAAGCTTTCTTT.

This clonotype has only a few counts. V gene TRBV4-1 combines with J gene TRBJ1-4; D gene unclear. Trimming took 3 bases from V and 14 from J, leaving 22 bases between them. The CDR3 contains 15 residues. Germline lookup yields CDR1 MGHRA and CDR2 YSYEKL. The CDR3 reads CASSHPSGSEVRLFF. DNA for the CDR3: TGCGCCAGCAGCCACCCCTCGGGCAGCGAGGTGCGCCTGTTTTTT.

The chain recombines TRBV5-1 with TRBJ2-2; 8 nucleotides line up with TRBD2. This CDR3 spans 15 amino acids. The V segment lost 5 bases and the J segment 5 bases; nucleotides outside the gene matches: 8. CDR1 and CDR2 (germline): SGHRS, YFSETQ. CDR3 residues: CASRRSGGRTGELFF. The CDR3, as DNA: TGCGCCAGCAGACGAAGCGGGGGAAGGACCGGGGAGCTGTTTTTT.

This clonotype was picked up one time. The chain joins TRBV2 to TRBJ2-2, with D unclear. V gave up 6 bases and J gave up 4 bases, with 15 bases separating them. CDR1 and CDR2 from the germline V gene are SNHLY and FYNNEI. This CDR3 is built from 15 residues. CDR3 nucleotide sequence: TGTGCCAGCAGGATTACCACATCACTCACCGGGGAGCTGTTTTTT. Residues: CASRITTSLTGELFF.

CDR3 sequence: CASSTSGVLFF. Here the CDR3 DNA reads TGTGCCAGCAGCACTTCAGGGGTTCTGTTTTTT. The genes are TRBV12-3 or TRBV12-4 and TRBJ1-4; D might be TRBD1 (6 bases). V was shortened by 6 bases and J by 14 bases, with 13 bases between the two germline ends. CDR3 size: 11 residues.

CDR3 in amino acids: CASLRGAHEKLFF. CDR3 DNA sequence: TGTGCCAGTCTTCGGGGGGCGCATGAAAAACTGTTTTTT. V usage is TRBV2 and J usage is TRBJ1-4; D perhaps matches TRBD1 (6 bases). Germline assignment: CDR1 SNHLY and CDR2 FYNNEI. This CDR3 contains 13 residues. Trimming took off 9 bases at V and 6 bases at J, with 14 bases between the two ends.

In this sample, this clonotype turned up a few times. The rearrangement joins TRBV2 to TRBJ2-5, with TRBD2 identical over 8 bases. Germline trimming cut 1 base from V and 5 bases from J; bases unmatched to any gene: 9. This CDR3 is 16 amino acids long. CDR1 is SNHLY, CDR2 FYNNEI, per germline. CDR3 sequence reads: CASSEVSGGGGETQYF. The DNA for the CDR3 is TGTGCCAGCAGTGAAGTCTCGGGGGGCGGGGGGGAGACCCAGTACTTC. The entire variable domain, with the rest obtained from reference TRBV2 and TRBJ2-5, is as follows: EPEVTQTPSHQVTQMGQEVILRCVPISNHLYFYWYRQILGQKVEFLVSFYNNEISEKSEIFDDQFSVERPDGSNFTLKIRSTKLEDSAMYFCASSEVSGGGGETQYFGPGTRLLVL.

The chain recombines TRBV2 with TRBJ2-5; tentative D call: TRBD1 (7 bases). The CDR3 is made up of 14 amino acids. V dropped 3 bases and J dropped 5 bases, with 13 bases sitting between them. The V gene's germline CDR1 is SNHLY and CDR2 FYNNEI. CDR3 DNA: TGTGCCAGCAGTGACTTCAGGGGGAGGGAGACCCAGTACTTC. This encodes CASSDFRGRETQYF.

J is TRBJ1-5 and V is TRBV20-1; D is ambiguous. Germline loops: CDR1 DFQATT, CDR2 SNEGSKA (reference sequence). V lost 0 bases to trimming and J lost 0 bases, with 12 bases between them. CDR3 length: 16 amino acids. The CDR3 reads CSARDRSGYSNQPQHF. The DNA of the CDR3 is TGCAGTGCTAGAGATCGTTCGGGATATAGCAATCAGCCCCAGCATTTT.

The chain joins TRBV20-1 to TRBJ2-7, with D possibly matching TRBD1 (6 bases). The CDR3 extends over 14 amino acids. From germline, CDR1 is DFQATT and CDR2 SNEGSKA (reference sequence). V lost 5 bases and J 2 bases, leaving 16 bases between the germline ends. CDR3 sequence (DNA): TGCAGTGCTGACAACAGACAGGTAGCCTACGAGCAGTACTTC. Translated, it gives CSADNRQVAYEQYF.

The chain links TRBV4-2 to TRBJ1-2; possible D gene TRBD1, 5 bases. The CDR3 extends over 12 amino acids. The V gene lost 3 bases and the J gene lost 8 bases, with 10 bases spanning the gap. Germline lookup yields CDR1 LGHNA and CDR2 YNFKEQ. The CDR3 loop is CASSQAGGGYTF. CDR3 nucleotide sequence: TGTGCCAGCAGCCAGGCGGGGGGAGGCTACACCTTC.

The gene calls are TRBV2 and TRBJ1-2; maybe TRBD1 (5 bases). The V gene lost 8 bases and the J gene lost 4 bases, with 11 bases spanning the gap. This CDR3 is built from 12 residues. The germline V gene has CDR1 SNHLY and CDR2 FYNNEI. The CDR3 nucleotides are TGTGCCAGCTCAGGGATCGTCTATGGCTACACCTTC. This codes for CASSGIVYGYTF.

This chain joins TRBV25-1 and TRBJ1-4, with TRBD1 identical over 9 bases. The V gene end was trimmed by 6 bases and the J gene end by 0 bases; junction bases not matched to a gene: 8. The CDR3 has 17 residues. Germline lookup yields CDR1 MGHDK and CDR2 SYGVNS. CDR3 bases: TGTGCCAGCAGCGAAGGGACAGGGTCTTCAACTAATGAAAAACTGTTTTTT. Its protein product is CASSEGTGSSTNEKLFF.

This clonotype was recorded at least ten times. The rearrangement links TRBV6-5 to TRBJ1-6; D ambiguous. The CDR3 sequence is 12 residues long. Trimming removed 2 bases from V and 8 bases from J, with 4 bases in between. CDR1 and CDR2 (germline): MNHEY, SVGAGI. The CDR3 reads CASSYGDSPLHF. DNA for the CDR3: TGTGCCAGCAGTTACGGAGATTCACCCCTCCACTTT.

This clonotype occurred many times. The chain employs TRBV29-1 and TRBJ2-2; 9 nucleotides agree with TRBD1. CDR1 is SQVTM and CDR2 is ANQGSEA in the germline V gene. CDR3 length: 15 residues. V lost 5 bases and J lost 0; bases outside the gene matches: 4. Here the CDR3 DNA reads TGCAGCGTTTTCGGGACAGGGACGAACACCGGGGAGCTGTTTTTT. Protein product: CSVFGTGTNTGELFF.

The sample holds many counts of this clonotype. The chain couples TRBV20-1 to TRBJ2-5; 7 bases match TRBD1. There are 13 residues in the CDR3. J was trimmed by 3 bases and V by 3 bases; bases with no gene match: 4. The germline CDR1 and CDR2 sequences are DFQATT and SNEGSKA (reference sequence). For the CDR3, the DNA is TGCAGTGCTAGGTCCAGGGGGAAAGAGACCCAGTACTTC. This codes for CSARSRGKETQYF.

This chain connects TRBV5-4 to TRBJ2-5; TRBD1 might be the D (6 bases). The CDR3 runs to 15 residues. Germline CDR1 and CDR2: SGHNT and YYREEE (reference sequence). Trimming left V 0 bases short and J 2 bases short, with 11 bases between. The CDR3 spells CASSLVGQGQETQYF. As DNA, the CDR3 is TGTGCCAGCAGCTTGGTAGGGCAGGGGCAAGAGACCCAGTACTTC.

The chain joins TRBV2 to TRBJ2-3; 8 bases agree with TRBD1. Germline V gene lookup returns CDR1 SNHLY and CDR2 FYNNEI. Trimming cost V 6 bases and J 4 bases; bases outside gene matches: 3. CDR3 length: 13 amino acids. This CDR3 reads CASRRQGPDTQYF. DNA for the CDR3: TGTGCCAGCAGACGACAGGGGCCAGATACGCAGTATTTT.

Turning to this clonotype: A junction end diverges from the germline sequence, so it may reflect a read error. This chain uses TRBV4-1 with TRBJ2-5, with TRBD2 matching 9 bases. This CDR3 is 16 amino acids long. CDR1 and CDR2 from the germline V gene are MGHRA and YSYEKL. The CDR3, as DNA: TGTGCCAGCAGCCAGAATGCGGGAGGGCCGGGAAAGACCCAGTACTTC. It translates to CASSQNAGGPGKTQYF.